This is a list of T cell receptor beta chains from one sample in a study of cytomegalovirus exposure and HLA in healthy donors. Clones were read by immunoSEQ multiplex PCR, and TCRdb kept only the in-frame ones, dropping some. There are 110,000 or so clones in the sample; around 82% occur only once, and roughly 5% lies in the top ten. The specimen was PBMCs. All receptors come from a woman under 40 in good health and CMV-seropositive. Each CDR3 is given with its conserved first and last residue. The order of the fields is J gene, clone size, V gene, D gene, CDR3 protein, CDR3 DNA. The D gene is left open where the match is weak. Clone size, where shown, is once, few, many, or a class for clones that have expanded.

j_gene: TRBJ2-5
abundance: .
v_gene: TRBV5-1
d_gene: TRBD2
CDR3aa: CASSLGGLAGRETQYF
CDR3nt: TGCGCCAGCAGCTTGGGGGGACTAGCGGGGCGTGAGACCCAGTACTTC

j_gene: TRBJ2-7
abundance: .
v_gene: TRBV5-6
d_gene: .
CDR3aa: CASSGLLAYEQYF
CDR3nt: TGTGCCAGCAGTGGACTACTTGCCTACGAGCAGTACTTC

j_gene: TRBJ2-5
abundance: .
v_gene: TRBV28
d_gene: TRBD2
CDR3aa: CASIPLAGHGTQYF
CDR3nt: TGTGCCAGCATACCATTAGCGGGCCATGGGACCCAGTACTTC

j_gene: TRBJ2-1
abundance: .
v_gene: TRBV10-1
d_gene: .
CDR3aa: CASSGQETYNEQFF
CDR3nt: TGCGCCAGCAGTGGGCAGGAAACCTACAATGAGCAGTTCTTC

j_gene: TRBJ2-3
abundance: .
v_gene: TRBV5-1
d_gene: TRBD1
CDR3aa: CASSRTGTTDTQYF
CDR3nt: TGCGCCAGCAGCAGGACAGGGACCACAGATACGCAGTATTTT

j_gene: TRBJ1-1
abundance: .
v_gene: TRBV15
d_gene: TRBD1
CDR3aa: CATSRDLDRDRFF
CDR3nt: TGTGCCACCAGCAGAGACCTGGACAGGGATCGATTCTTT

j_gene: TRBJ1-1
abundance: .
v_gene: TRBV7-2
d_gene: .
CDR3aa: CASSLALVIARTEAFF
CDR3nt: TGTGCCAGCAGCTTAGCGTTGGTTATAGCTAGGACTGAAGCTTTCTTT

j_gene: TRBJ1-1
abundance: few
v_gene: TRBV19
d_gene: .
CDR3aa: CASSLGGGGKGTEAFF
CDR3nt: TGTGCCAGTAGCCTCGGTGGGGGGGGGAAAGGCACTGAAGCTTTCTTT

j_gene: TRBJ2-2
abundance: .
v_gene: TRBV9
d_gene: .
CDR3aa: CASSVGPYTTGANTGELFF
CDR3nt: TGTGCCAGCAGCGTAGGACCGTATACGACAGGAGCGAACACCGGGGAGCTGTTTTTT

j_gene: TRBJ1-1
abundance: .
v_gene: TRBV4-1
d_gene: TRBD1
CDR3aa: CASSQPTGKNTEAFF
CDR3nt: TGCGCCAGCAGCCAACCGACAGGGAAGAACACTGAAGCTTTCTTT

j_gene: TRBJ2-5
abundance: .
v_gene: TRBV18
d_gene: TRBD1
CDR3aa: CASSSGTGTETQYF
CDR3nt: TGTGCCAGCTCATCCGGGACAGGGACGGAGACCCAGTACTTC

j_gene: TRBJ1-4
abundance: .
v_gene: TRBV30
d_gene: TRBD1
CDR3aa: CAWERQGARKLFF
CDR3nt: TGTGCCTGGGAGCGACAGGGTGCTAGAAAACTGTTTTTT

j_gene: TRBJ2-3
abundance: .
v_gene: TRBV7-9
d_gene: .
CDR3aa: CASSLVRGDTDTQYF
CDR3nt: TGTGCCAGCAGCTTAGTGCGGGGAGACACAGATACGCAGTATTTT

j_gene: TRBJ1-1
abundance: .
v_gene: TRBV27
d_gene: TRBD1
CDR3aa: CASSFRRDRVEAFF
CDR3nt: TGTGCCAGCAGTTTTCGCCGGGACAGAGTCGAAGCTTTCTTT

j_gene: TRBJ1-2
abundance: .
v_gene: TRBV27
d_gene: .
CDR3aa: CASSPGGSTGGYTF
CDR3nt: TGTGCCAGCAGTCCCGGAGGGTCCACTGGGGGCTACACCTTC

j_gene: TRBJ1-1
abundance: .
v_gene: TRBV5-4
d_gene: .
CDR3aa: CASRNWAGDTEAFF
CDR3nt: TGTGCCAGCAGGAATTGGGCAGGGGACACTGAAGCTTTCTTT

j_gene: TRBJ2-2
abundance: .
v_gene: TRBV15
d_gene: .
CDR3aa: CATSRAAGVNTGELFF
CDR3nt: TGTGCCACCAGCAGAGCAGCAGGGGTGAACACCGGGGAGCTGTTTTTT

j_gene: TRBJ2-7
abundance: .
v_gene: TRBV6-6
d_gene: .
CDR3aa: CASGGQTYEQYF
CDR3nt: TGTGCCAGCGGTGGGCAGACCTACGAGCAGTACTTC

j_gene: TRBJ1-2
abundance: .
v_gene: TRBV10-3
d_gene: .
CDR3aa: CAISDKSGLVNYGYTF
CDR3nt: TGTGCCATCAGTGATAAATCGGGTTTAGTTAACTATGGCTACACCTTC

j_gene: TRBJ1-4
abundance: once
v_gene: TRBV12-5
d_gene: TRBD1
CDR3aa: CASGLGDRAYEKLFF
CDR3nt: TGTGCTAGTGGCTTGGGGGACAGGGCTTATGAAAAACTGTTTTTT

j_gene: TRBJ1-2
abundance: once
v_gene: TRBV28
d_gene: .
CDR3aa: CASSPGGEDYGYTF
CDR3nt: TGTGCCAGCAGTCCCGGTGGGGAGGACTATGGCTACACCTTC

j_gene: TRBJ1-4
abundance: once
v_gene: TRBV4-1
d_gene: .
CDR3aa: CASSHDEPPGRGISTNEKLFF
CDR3nt: TGCGCCAGCAGCCACGATGAACCTCCGGGTCGCGGAATTTCAACTAATGAAAAACTGTTTTTT

j_gene: TRBJ2-7
abundance: once
v_gene: TRBV5-4
d_gene: TRBD2
CDR3aa: CASSLGTSGTYEQYF
CDR3nt: TGTGCCAGCAGCTTAGGGACTAGCGGAACCTACGAGCAGTACTTC

j_gene: TRBJ1-2
abundance: few
v_gene: TRBV7-2
d_gene: .
CDR3aa: CASSLSYSGYYGYTF
CDR3nt: TGTGCCAGCAGCTTAAGTTACAGCGGCTACTATGGCTACACCTTC

j_gene: TRBJ1-1
abundance: .
v_gene: TRBV18
d_gene: .
CDR3aa: CASSLSGNTEAFF
CDR3nt: TGTGCCAGCTCACTTTCGGGAAACACTGAAGCTTTCTTT

j_gene: TRBJ2-3
abundance: .
v_gene: TRBV4-1
d_gene: TRBD2
CDR3aa: CASSQVGLAGGLGTDTQYF
CDR3nt: TGCGCCAGCAGCCAAGTTGGCCTAGCGGGGGGTTTGGGCACAGATACGCAGTATTTT

j_gene: TRBJ1-1
abundance: .
v_gene: TRBV6-5
d_gene: .
CDR3aa: CASSYDWGMNTEAFF
CDR3nt: TGTGCCAGCAGTTACGACTGGGGCATGAACACTGAAGCTTTCTTT

j_gene: TRBJ2-3
abundance: .
v_gene: TRBV7-3
d_gene: .
CDR3aa: CASSSGGSTDTQYF
CDR3nt: TGTGCCAGCAGCTCTGGGGGGAGCACAGATACGCAGTATTTT

j_gene: TRBJ2-2
abundance: .
v_gene: TRBV4-1
d_gene: .
CDR3aa: CASSQGYGGNTGELFF
CDR3nt: TGCGCCAGCAGCCAAGGTTACGGGGGGAACACCGGGGAGCTGTTTTTT

j_gene: TRBJ2-1
abundance: .
v_gene: TRBV7-2
d_gene: .
CDR3aa: CASSLMRSYNEQFF
CDR3nt: TGTGCCAGCAGCTTGATGAGGTCCTACAATGAGCAGTTCTTC

j_gene: TRBJ1-5
abundance: .
v_gene: TRBV19
d_gene: .
CDR3aa: CATWTLAGNQPQHF
CDR3nt: TGTGCCACCTGGACTCTAGCTGGCAATCAGCCCCAGCATTTT

j_gene: TRBJ2-7
abundance: .
v_gene: TRBV5-5
d_gene: TRBD1
CDR3aa: CASSSVGRGHYEQYF
CDR3nt: TGTGCCAGCAGCTCGGTAGGCAGGGGGCACTACGAGCAGTACTTC